What follows are 29 T cell receptor beta chains derived from one specimen sequenced in a study of T cells expressing NK-cell markers. Following a re-call of the 5' RACE reads, TCRdb has one entry per CDR3 protein and lacks DNA. This sample lists about 550,000 distinct CDR3 sequences; its ten largest clones have around 3.3%. Sequencing was carried out using blood T cells: a sorted CD56 or NKG2C T cell subset, CD4+ or CD8+ T cells, or bulk PBMC T cells (not recorded which). These receptors were taken from a man aged 18 to 30 in good health.

The chain recombines TRBV20-1 with TRBJ2-1; TCRdb returns TRBD2, unconfirmable since there is no DNA. CDR3 length: 15 residues. Germline CDR1 DFQATT, CDR2 SNEGSKA (reference sequence). The CDR3 reads CSARDGRLAFNEQFF.

This chain uses TRBV11-2 with TRBJ2-7; no DNA is available, so the TRBD1 call from TCRdb remains unchecked. The CDR3 sequence is 17 residues long. The germline V gene has CDR1 SGHAT and CDR2 FQNNGV. The CDR3 is CASSLDLWGQGGYEQYF. The variable domain in full, completed from reference TRBV11-2 and TRBJ2-7, reads EAGVAQSPRYKIIEKRQSVAFWCNPISGHATLYWYQQILGQGPKLLIQFQNNGVVDDSQLPKDRFSAERLKGVDSTLKIQPAKLEDSAVYLCASSLDLWGQGGYEQYFGPGTRLTVT.

The chain employs TRBV29-1 and TRBJ2-5; as DNA is missing, the TRBD2 call by TCRdb cannot be tested. Germline CDR1 is SQVTM and CDR2 is ANQGSEA. The CDR3 totals 16 residues. Here the CDR3 reads CSVAKSTSGRGETQYF.

V gene TRBV4-1 combines with J gene TRBJ1-4. CDR3 size: 13 residues. In germline, CDR1 is MGHRA, CDR2 YSYEKL. The CDR3: CASSQQENEKLFF.

The chain combines TRBV20-1 with TRBJ1-4; lacking DNA, the TRBD1 call made by TCRdb goes unchecked. The CDR3 totals 14 residues. The germline CDR1 and CDR2 sequences are DFQATT and SNEGSKA (reference sequence). CDR3 sequence reads: CSAASGDSALGVFF.

The V gene is TRBV9, the J gene TRBJ2-7; without DNA, the TCRdb call of TRBD1 cannot be checked. The CDR3 runs to 15 residues. Germline values: CDR1 SGDLS, CDR2 YYNGEE. CDR3 amino acids: CASSPLGGPDEMMYF. The variable domain in full, completed from reference TRBV9 and TRBJ2-7, reads DSGVTQTPKHLITATGQRVTLRCSPRSGDLSVYWYQQSLDQGLQFLIQYYNGEERAKGNILERFSAQQFPDLHSELNLSSLELGDSALYFCASSPLGGPDEMMYFGPGTRLTVT.

The J gene is TRBJ1-1, the V gene TRBV11-2; TCRdb reports TRBD1, a call that lacks DNA to check it against. The CDR3 runs 15 residues. Germline lookup yields CDR1 SGHAT and CDR2 FQNNGV. The CDR3 sequence is CASSTGQGAERRAFF.

The CDR3 sequence is CSVSDVSYEQYF. This chain uses TRBV29-1 with TRBJ2-7. The germline CDR1 and CDR2 sequences are SQVTM and ANQGSEA. The CDR3 is 12 amino acids.

This chain connects TRBV27 to TRBJ2-1; as DNA is missing, the TRBD2 call by TCRdb cannot be tested. The CDR3 has 14 amino acids. Germline V gives CDR1 MNHEY, CDR2 SMNVEV (reference sequence). CDR3 residues: CASSFRLPNNEQFF.

The chain recombines TRBV12-3 or TRBV12-4 with TRBJ1-2. The CDR3 extends over 12 amino acids. CDR3 region: CASSTHLGGYTF.

The J gene is TRBJ2-1, the V gene TRBV5-6. The germline V gene has CDR1 SGHDT and CDR2 YYEEEE. This CDR3 contains 14 residues. The CDR3 here is CASSLEGDNNEQFF.

This chain uses TRBV20-1 with TRBJ2-2; the TCRdb call, TRBD2, lacks DNA for checking. The CDR3 contains 15 residues. Germline assignment: CDR1 DFQATT and CDR2 SNEGSKA (reference sequence). The CDR3 loop is CSATLLSTTTGELFF.

The V gene is TRBV29-1, the J gene TRBJ2-1; TCRdb selects TRBD1, and the lack of DNA leaves this call unchecked. Germline V gives CDR1 SQVTM, CDR2 ANQGSEA. This CDR3 region has 15 residues. CDR3 loop: CSVGPGQGYLNEQFF.

V is TRBV18 and J is TRBJ2-1; the D call from TCRdb, TRBD2, cannot be confirmed without DNA. The CDR3 is 18 amino acids. Germline V gene lookup returns CDR1 KGHSH and CDR2 LQKENI. The CDR3 sequence: CASSPMGLAGDRDNEQFF.

CDR3 amino acids: CASSKSRSTDTQYF. The chain uses TRBV28 and TRBJ2-3. Germline assignment: CDR1 MDHEN and CDR2 SYDVKM. The CDR3 is 14 residues long.

The gene calls are TRBV7-3 and TRBJ2-1. This CDR3 has 13 residues. CDR1 and CDR2 from the germline V gene are SGHTA and FQGTGA. The CDR3 sequence is CASSNAPHNEQFF.

The rearrangement joins TRBV9 to TRBJ2-5; TCRdb picks TRBD1, but there is no DNA to check that call. The CDR3 is 13 amino acids. Germline V gene data show CDR1 as SGDLS and CDR2 as YYNGEE. The CDR3 here is CASSTDRVETQYF.

The rearrangement links TRBV5-1 to TRBJ2-3; TCRdb's D gene call, TRBD1, goes unchecked for lack of DNA. The CDR3 has 15 residues. Looked up from germline, CDR1 is SGHRS and CDR2 is YFSETQ. This chain's CDR3 is CASSFAGTHTDTQYF.

The chain recombines TRBV6-5 with TRBJ1-2; the TCRdb call, TRBD1, lacks DNA for checking. Germline loops: CDR1 MNHEY, CDR2 SVGAGI. The CDR3 consists of 12 residues. CDR3 amino acids: CASGQGANGYTF.

This sequence joins TRBV28 and TRBJ2-5; the TRBD1 assignment by TCRdb is unverifiable without DNA. Germline CDR1 and CDR2: MDHEN and SYDVKM. The CDR3 is 14 amino acids. The CDR3 region is CASSSTGGGETQYF. The whole variable domain, filled in from reference TRBV28 and TRBJ2-5, reads DVKVTQSSRYLVKRTGEKVFLECVQDMDHENMFWYRQDPGLGLRLIYFSYDVKMKEKGDIPEGYSVSREKKERFSLILESASTNQTSMYLCASSSTGGGETQYFGPGTRLLVL.

The chain couples TRBV29-1 to TRBJ1-1; TCRdb selects TRBD1, and the lack of DNA leaves this call unchecked. Germline CDR1 SQVTM, CDR2 ANQGSEA. This CDR3 is 11 amino acids long. This CDR3 reads CSVEETWGAFF.

The V and J genes are TRBV5-5 and TRBJ1-1. Germline V CDR1 and CDR2: SGHKS, YYEKEE (reference sequence). The CDR3 has 12 amino acids. The CDR3 loop is CASSLRQTEAFF.

The rearrangement joins TRBV15 to TRBJ2-5. This CDR3 has 12 residues. Germline V gives CDR1 LNHNV, CDR2 YYDKDF (reference sequence). CDR3 sequence reads: CATSLPRQAQYF.

This rearrangement joins TRBV4-3 to TRBJ2-7; TCRdb lists TRBD1, though no DNA is available to test this call. The CDR3 is 15 residues long. Germline V gene lookup returns CDR1 LGHNA and CDR2 YSLEER. The CDR3 protein is CASSLFGQGPYEQYF.

CDR3 region: CASSLQRRSSYNEQFF. The chain has TRBV5-5 and TRBJ2-1; with no DNA, the TCRdb D assignment of TRBD2 cannot be verified. Germline CDR1 is SGHKS and CDR2 is YYEKEE (reference sequence). There are 16 residues in the CDR3.

The chain links TRBV5-6 to TRBJ2-3; the D call from TCRdb, TRBD2, cannot be confirmed without DNA. This CDR3 has 16 amino acids. Germline CDR1 reads SGHDT; CDR2 reads YYEEEE. The CDR3 here is CASSSLAGGTKDTQYF.

The J gene is TRBJ1-1, the V gene TRBV30. Germline lookup yields CDR1 GTSNPN and CDR2 SVGIG (reference sequence). There are 14 residues in the CDR3. The CDR3 protein is CATNGRYGNTEAFF.

The chain combines TRBV11-2 with TRBJ2-4; TCRdb selects TRBD2, and the lack of DNA leaves this call unchecked. From germline, CDR1 is SGHAT and CDR2 FQNNGV. The CDR3 sequence is 12 residues long. CDR3 amino acids: CASSVTGGTKYF.

The chain recombines TRBV6-4 with TRBJ2-5. In germline, CDR1 is MRHNA, CDR2 SNTAGT. This CDR3 comprises 13 residues. Here the CDR3 reads CASSDRYRETQYF.